The sequence of this T cell receptor beta chain was determined in a study of blood T cell repertoires in COVID-19. The wider study: The cDNA or gDNA used as material had been derived from T cells, B-cell-depleted T cells, or PBMCs.

Trimming cost V 4 bases and J 9 bases; bases outside gene matches: 4. Germline CDR1 and CDR2: LGHDT and YNNKEL (reference sequence). The CDR3 extends over 14 amino acids. The method was immunoSEQ multiplex PCR; TCRdb's version includes in-frame clones alone and lacks a portion of them. This table holds under 450,000 clones, more than 85% found once. Adults between roughly 18 and 89 years of age took part from approximately 24 US areas. The source is a middle-aged woman who had been exposed to COVID-19. This rearrangement joins TRBV3-1 (or the pseudogene TRBV3-2) to TRBJ2-2, with 11 bases fitting TRBD1. The sequencing sample was made of PBMCs or T cells enriched from blood (not recorded which). The CDR3, as DNA: TGTGCCAGCAGCCGAGGGACAGGGGGAAGGGAGCTGTTTTTT. This translates into CASSRGTGGRELFF.